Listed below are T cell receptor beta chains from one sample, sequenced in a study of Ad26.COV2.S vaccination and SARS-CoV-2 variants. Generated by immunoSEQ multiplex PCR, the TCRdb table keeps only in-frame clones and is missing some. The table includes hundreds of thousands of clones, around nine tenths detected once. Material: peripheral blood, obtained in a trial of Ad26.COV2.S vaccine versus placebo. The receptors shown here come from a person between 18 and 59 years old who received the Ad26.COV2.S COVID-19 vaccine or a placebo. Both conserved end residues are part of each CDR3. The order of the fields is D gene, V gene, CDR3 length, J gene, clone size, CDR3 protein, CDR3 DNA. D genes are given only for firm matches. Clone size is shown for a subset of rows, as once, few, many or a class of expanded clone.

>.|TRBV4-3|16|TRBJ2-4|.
CASSQDITGAKNIQYF
TGCGCCAGCAGCCAAGATATAACGGGAGCCAAAAACATTCAGTACTTC
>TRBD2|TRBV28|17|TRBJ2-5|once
CASSLRVLAGGGETQYF
TGTGCCAGCAGTTTGAGGGTACTAGCGGGGGGCGGAGAGACCCAGTACTTC
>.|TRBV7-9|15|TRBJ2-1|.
CASSLNPPSYNEQFF
TGTGCCAGCAGCTTAAATCCCCCCTCCTACAATGAGCAGTTCTTC
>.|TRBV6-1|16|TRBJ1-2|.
CASSEAGVRANYGYTF
TGTGCCAGCAGTGAAGCGGGCGTACGAGCTAACTATGGCTACACCTTC
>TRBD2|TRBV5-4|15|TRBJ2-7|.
CASSLSTGGNYEQYF
TGTGCCAGCAGCTTATCCACGGGGGGGAACTACGAGCAGTACTTC
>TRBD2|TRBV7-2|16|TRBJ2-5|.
CASSTQLAGGQETQYF
TGTGCCAGCAGCACCCAACTAGCGGGGGGCCAAGAGACCCAGTACTTC
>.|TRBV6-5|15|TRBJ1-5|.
CASRRATDSGQPQHF
TGTGCCAGCAGACGGGCGACAGATTCTGGTCAGCCCCAGCATTTT
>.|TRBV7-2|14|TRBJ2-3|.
CASSLGRPPDTQYF
TGTGCCAGCAGCTTAGGGCGGCCCCCAGATACGCAGTATTTT
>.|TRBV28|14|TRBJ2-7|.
CASSPGARAYEQYF
TGTGCCAGCAGCCCGGGGGCGCGCGCCTACGAGCAGTACTTC
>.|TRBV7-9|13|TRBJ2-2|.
CATRPGSIGELFF
TGTGCCACAAGACCAGGGTCAATCGGGGAGCTGTTTTTT
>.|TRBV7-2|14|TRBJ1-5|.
CASSLGGLGQPQHF
TGTGCCAGCAGCTTAGGAGGTTTGGGGCAGCCCCAGCATTTT
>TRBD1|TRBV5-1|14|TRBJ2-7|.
CASSSQDRVDEQYF
TGCGCCAGCAGCTCACAGGACAGGGTGGACGAGCAGTACTTC
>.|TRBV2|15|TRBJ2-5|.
CASTDTYLGGETQYF
TGTGCCAGCACCGACACATACCTGGGAGGAGAGACCCAGTACTTC
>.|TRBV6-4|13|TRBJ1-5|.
CASSEGLGEPQHF
TGTGCCAGCAGTGAGGGGTTGGGCGAGCCCCAGCATTTT
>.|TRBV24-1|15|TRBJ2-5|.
CATSDPWGKGETQYF
TGTGCCACCAGTGACCCCTGGGGAAAGGGCGAGACCCAGTACTTC
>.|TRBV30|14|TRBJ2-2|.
CAWRGADRTGELFF
TGTGCCTGGAGAGGGGCCGACAGGACCGGGGAGCTGTTTTTT
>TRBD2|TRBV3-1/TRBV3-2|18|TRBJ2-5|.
CASSQDALAGGYQETQYF
TGTGCCAGCAGCCAAGATGCACTAGCGGGGGGGTACCAAGAGACCCAGTACTTC
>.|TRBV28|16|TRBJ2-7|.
CASSSPPSTPSYEQYF
TGTGCCAGCAGTTCCCCCCCCTCGACCCCCTCCTACGAGCAGTACTTC
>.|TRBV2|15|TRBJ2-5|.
CASRLQLAVQETQYF
TGTGCCAGCAGACTGCAACTAGCCGTCCAAGAGACCCAGTACTTC
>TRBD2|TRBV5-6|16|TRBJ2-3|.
CASSVPGTTNTDTQYF
TGTGCCAGCAGCGTGCCCGGGACTACAAACACAGATACGCAGTATTTT
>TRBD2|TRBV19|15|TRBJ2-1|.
CASSPSGGPFNEQFF
TGTGCCAGTAGTCCGAGCGGGGGGCCCTTCAATGAGCAGTTCTTC
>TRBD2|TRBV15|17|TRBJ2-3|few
CATSRVETSGPRYTQYF
TGTGCCACCAGCAGAGTAGAGACTAGCGGTCCCCGGTATACGCAGTATTTT
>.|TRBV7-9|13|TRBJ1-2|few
CASSLVASYGYTF
TGTGCCAGCAGCTTAGTAGCCTCCTATGGCTACACCTTC
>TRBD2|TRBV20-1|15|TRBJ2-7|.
CSASEGLAGKYEQYF
TGCAGTGCTAGTGAAGGGCTAGCGGGGAAATACGAGCAGTACTTC
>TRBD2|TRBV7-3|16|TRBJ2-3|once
CASSPRLAGGVDTQYF
TGTGCCAGCAGCCCCCGACTAGCGGGGGGGGTAGATACGCAGTATTTT
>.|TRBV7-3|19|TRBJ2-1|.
CASSLQSFSGAGAYNEQFF
TGTGCCAGCAGCTTACAGAGCTTTAGTGGGGCGGGCGCCTACAATGAGCAGTTCTTC
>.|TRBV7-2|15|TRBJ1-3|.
CASSFNSSPGNTIYF
TGTGCCAGCAGCTTTAATAGCTCCCCTGGAAACACCATATATTTT